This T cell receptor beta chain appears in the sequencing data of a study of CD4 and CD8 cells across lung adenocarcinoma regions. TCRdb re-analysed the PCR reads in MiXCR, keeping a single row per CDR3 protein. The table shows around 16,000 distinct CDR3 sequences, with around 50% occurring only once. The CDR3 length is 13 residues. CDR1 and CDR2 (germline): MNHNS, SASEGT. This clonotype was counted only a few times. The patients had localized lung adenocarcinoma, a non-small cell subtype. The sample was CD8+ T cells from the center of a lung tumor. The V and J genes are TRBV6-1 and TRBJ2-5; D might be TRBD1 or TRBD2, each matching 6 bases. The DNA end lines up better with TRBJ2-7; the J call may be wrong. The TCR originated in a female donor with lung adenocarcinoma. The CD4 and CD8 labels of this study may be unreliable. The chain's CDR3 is CASRGGPYYEQYF. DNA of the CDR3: TGTGCCAGCAGAGGGGGGCCGTATTACGAGCAGTACTTC.